This T cell receptor (beta chain) came from a study of CD8 T cells in ankylosing spondylitis. Whole-study results and caveats: Seemingly distinctive of ankylosing spondylitis blood was a TCR beta motif formed by eight highly homologous variants.

The CDR3 consists of 15 residues. Trimming cost V 0 bases and J 2 bases; bases outside gene matches: 4. CDR1 is SGHRS, CDR2 YFSETQ, per germline. Each CDR3 protein is one row after TCRdb ran MiXCR on the 5' RACE reads. The table records roughly 470,000 distinct CDR3 sequences, about 25% of them present only once. This clonotype was counted between two and nine times. Its antigen is not identified. The rearrangement uses TRBV5-1 and TRBJ2-5, with 7 bases matching TRBD1. The receptor was isolated from a male donor with ankylosing spondylitis. The sample consisted of blood, either unsorted or a sorted T cell fraction (not recorded which). The CDR3 DNA reads as TGCGCCAGCAGCTTGGCCGGGACAGAACAAGAGACCCAGTACTTC. As protein: CASSLAGTEQETQYF.